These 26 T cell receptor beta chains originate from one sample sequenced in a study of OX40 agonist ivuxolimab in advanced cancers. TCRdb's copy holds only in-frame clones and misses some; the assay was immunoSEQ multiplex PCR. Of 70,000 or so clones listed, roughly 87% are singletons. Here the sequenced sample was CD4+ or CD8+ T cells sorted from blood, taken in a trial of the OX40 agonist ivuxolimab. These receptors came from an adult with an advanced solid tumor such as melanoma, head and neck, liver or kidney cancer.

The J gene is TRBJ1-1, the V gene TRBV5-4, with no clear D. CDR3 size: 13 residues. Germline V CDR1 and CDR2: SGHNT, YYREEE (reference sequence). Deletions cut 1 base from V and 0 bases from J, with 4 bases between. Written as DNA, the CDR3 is TGTGCCAGCAGCTTGACGCTGAACACTGAAGCTTTCTTT. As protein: CASSLTLNTEAFF.

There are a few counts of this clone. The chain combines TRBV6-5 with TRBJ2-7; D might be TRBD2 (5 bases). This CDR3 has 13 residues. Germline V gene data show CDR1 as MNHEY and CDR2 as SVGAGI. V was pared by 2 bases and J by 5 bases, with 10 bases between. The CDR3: CASSYGGGNEQYF. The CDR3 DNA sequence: TGTGCCAGCAGTTACGGAGGAGGCAACGAGCAGTACTTC.

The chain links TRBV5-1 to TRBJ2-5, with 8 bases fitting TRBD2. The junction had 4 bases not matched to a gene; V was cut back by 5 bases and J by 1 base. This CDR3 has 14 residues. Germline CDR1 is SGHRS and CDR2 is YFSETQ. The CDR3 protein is CASRDGGAQETQYF. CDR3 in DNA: TGCGCCAGCAGGGACGGGGGGGCCCAAGAGACCCAGTACTTC.

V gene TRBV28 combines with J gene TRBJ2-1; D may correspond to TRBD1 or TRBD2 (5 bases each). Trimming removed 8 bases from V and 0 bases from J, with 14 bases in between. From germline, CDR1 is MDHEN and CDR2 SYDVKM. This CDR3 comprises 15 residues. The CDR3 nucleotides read TGTGCCAGCCACAGCGGACACCTCTCCTACAATGAGCAGTTCTTC. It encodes CASHSGHLSYNEQFF.

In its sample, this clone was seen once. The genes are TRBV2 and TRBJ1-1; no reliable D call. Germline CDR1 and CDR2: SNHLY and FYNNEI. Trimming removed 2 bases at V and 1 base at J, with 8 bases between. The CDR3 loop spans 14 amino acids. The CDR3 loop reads CASSERSKNTEAFF. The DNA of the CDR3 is TGTGCCAGCAGTGAACGGAGTAAGAACACTGAAGCTTTCTTT.

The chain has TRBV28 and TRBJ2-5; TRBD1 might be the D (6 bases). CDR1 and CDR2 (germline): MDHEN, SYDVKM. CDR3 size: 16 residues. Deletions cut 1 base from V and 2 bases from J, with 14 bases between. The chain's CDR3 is CASSLYFRTAQETQYF. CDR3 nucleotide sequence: TGTGCCAGCAGTTTATACTTTAGGACAGCTCAAGAGACCCAGTACTTC.

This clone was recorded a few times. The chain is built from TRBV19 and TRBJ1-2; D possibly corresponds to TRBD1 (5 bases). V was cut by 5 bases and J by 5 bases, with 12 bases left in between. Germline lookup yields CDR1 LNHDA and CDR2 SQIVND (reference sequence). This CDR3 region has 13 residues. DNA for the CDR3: TGTGCCAGTAGTGACTGGGGCGGTTATGGCTACACCTTC. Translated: CASSDWGGYGYTF.

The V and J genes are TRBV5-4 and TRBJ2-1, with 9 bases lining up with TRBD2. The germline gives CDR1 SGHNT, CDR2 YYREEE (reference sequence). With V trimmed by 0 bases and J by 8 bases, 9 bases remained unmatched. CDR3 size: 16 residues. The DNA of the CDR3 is TGTGCCAGCAGCTTGGCCGGACGCGGGGGGGCCTATGAGCAGTTCTTC. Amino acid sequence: CASSLAGRGGAYEQFF.

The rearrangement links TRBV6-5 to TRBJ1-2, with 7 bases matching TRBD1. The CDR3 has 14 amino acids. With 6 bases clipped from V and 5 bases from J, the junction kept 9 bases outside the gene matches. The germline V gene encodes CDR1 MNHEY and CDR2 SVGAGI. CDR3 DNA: TGTGCCAGCAGCCCCGACAGGGATGGGTATGGCTACACCTTC. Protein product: CASSPDRDGYGYTF.

CDR3 DNA sequence: TGCAGCGGGACTGAAGTACAGCACACTGAAGCTTTCTTT. Protein: CSGTEVQHTEAFF. The chain links TRBV29-1 to TRBJ1-1; D ambiguous. This CDR3 has 13 residues. CDR1 is SQVTM and CDR2 is ANQGSEA in the germline V gene. With 7 bases removed from V and 3 bases from J, the gap between germline ends came to 15 bases.

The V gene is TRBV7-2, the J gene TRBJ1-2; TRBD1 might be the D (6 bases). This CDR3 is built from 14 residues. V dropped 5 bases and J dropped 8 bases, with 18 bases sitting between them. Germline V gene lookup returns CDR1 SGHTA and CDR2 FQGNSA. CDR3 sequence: CASSPGKGGGGYTF. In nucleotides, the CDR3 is TGTGCCAGCAGCCCCGGTAAGGGGGGAGGAGGCTACACCTTC.

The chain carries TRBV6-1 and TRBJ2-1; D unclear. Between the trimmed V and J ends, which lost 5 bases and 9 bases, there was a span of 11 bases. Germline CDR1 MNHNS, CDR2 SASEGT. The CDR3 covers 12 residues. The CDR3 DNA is TGTGCCAGCAGTCTGATGCACTTTGAGCAGTTCTTC. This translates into CASSLMHFEQFF.

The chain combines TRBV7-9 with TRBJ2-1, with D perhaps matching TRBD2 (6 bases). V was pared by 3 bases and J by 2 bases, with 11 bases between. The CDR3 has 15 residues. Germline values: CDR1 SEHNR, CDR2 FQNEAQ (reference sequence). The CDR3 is CASSFSRTTYNEQFF. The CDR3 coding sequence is TGTGCCAGCAGCTTTTCCAGGACTACCTACAATGAGCAGTTCTTC.

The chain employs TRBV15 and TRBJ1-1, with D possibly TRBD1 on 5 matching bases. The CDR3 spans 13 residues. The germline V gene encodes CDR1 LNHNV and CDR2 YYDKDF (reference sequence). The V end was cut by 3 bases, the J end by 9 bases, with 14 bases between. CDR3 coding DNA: TGTGCCACCAGCAGCTGGACTTCAGGGAAAGCTTTCTTT. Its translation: CATSSWTSGKAFF.

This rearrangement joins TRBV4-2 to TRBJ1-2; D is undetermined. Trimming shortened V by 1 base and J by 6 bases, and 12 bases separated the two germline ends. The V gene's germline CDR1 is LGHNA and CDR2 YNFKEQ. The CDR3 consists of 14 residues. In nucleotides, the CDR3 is TGTGCCAGCAGCCAAGCTGGGCCCGCCGATGGCTACACCTTC. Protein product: CASSQAGPADGYTF.

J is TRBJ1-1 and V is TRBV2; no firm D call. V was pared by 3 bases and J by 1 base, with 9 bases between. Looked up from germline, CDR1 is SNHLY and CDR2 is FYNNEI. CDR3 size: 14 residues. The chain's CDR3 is CASSDLGRNTEAFF. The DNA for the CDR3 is TGTGCCAGCAGTGATCTCGGGAGGAACACTGAAGCTTTCTTT.

CDR3 in DNA: TGTGCCAGCAGCCGAGTACAGGTGCCTTCCTACGAGCAGTACTTC. Protein product: CASSRVQVPSYEQYF. The gene calls are TRBV6-6 and TRBJ2-7; D perhaps matches TRBD1 (5 bases). The CDR3 runs to 15 residues. Germline V gives CDR1 MNHNY, CDR2 SVGAGI (reference sequence). V lost 6 bases to trimming and J lost 1 base, with 16 bases between them.

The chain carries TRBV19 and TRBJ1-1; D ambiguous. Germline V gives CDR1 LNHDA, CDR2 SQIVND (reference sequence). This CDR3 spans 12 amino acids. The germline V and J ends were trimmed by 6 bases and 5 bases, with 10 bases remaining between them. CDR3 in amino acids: CASRGFGTEAFF. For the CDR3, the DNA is TGTGCCAGTAGAGGGTTTGGGACTGAAGCTTTCTTT.

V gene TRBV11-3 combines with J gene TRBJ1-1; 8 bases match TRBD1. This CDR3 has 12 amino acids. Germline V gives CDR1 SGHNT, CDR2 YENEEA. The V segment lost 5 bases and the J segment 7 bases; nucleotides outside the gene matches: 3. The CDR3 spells CASSTGTGEAFF. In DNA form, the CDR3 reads TGTGCCAGCAGCACAGGGACAGGTGAAGCTTTCTTT.

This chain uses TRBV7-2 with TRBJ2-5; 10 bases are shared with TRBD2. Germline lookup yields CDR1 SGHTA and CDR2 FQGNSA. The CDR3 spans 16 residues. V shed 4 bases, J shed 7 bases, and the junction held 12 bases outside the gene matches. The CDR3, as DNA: TGTGCCAGCAGCTCCCCTAGCGGGGGATTTGTTCGGACCCAGTACTTC. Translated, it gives CASSSPSGGFVRTQYF.

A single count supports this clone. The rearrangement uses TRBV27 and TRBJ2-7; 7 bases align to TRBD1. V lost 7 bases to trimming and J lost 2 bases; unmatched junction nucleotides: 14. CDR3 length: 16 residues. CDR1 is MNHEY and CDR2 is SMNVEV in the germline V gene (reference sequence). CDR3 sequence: CASTPFLRGSPYEQYF. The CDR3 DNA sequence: TGTGCCAGCACCCCTTTCCTCAGGGGGTCGCCCTACGAGCAGTACTTC.

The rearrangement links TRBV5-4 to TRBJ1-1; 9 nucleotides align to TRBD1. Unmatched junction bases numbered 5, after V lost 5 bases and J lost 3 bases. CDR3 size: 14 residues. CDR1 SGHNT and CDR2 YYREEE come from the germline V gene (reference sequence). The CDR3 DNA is TGTGCCAGCAGTAGGGGACAGGGCTACACTGAAGCTTTCTTT. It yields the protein CASSRGQGYTEAFF.

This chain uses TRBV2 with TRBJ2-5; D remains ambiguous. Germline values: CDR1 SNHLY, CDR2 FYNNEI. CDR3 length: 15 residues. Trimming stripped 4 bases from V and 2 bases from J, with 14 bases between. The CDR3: CASSGGPPGQETQYF. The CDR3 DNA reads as TGTGCCAGCAGTGGGGGTCCACCAGGACAAGAGACCCAGTACTTC.

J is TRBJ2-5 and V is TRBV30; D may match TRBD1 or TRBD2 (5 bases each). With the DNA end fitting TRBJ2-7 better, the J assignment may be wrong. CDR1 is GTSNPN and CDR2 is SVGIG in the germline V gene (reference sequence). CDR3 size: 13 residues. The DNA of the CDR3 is TGTGCCTGGAGCATGGGACCCATCTACGAGCAGTACTTC. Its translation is CAWSMGPIYEQYF.

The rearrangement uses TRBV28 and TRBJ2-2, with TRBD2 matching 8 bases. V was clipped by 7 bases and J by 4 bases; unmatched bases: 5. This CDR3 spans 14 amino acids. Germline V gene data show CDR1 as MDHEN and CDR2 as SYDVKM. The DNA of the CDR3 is TGTGCCAGCAATTTTGGGACTAGCACCGGGGAGCTGTTTTTT. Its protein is CASNFGTSTGELFF.

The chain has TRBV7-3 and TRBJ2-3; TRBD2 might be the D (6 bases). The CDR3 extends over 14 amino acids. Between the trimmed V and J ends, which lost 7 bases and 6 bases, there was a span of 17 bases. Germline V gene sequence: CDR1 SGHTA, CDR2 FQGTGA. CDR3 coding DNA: TGTGCCAGCACTAAGGCGGGACCTGACGATACGCAGTATTTT. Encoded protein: CASTKAGPDDTQYF.